This is a list of T cell receptor beta chains from one sample in a study of blood T cell repertoires in COVID-19. Assay used: immunoSEQ multiplex PCR; TCRdb lists only in-frame clones, some missing. The profile covers 150,000 to 200,000 clones, with approximately 89% appearing a single time and roughly 0.8% taken by the ten largest. The sequenced material came from PBMCs or T cells enriched from blood (not recorded which). These receptors all stem from a woman under 30 who had recovered from COVID-19. CDR3s include the opening cysteine and the closing phenylalanine or tryptophan. A D gene is named only where the DNA matches it firmly. Expanded clones get a size class; other rows say once, few or many, or leave the size out.

CDR3nt	CDR3aa	abundance	v_gene	j_gene	d_gene
TGTGCCAGCAGGGTTGAGCAGGCCTCCTCCTACAATGAGCAGTTCTTC	CASRVEQASSYNEQFF	-	TRBV21-1	TRBJ2-1	-
TGCGCCAGCAGCTTGGGACAGGGGGGAACCTACGAGCAGTACTTC	CASSLGQGGTYEQYF	-	TRBV5-1	TRBJ2-7	TRBD1
TGTGCCAGCAACCCCAAAGGCGGTGCCCATGAGCAGTTCTTC	CASNPKGGAHEQFF	-	TRBV7-2	TRBJ2-1	-
TGTGCCAGCAGCCAAGTTGCGGGATCCGGGGAGCTGTTTTTT	CASSQVAGSGELFF	few	TRBV3-1/TRBV3-2	TRBJ2-2	-
TGTGCCAGCGGGGGACAGGGGAGTATAGAAAAACTGTTTTTT	CASGGQGSIEKLFF	-	TRBV6-5	TRBJ1-4	TRBD1
TGTGCCAGTACCCCAGGCAGGGGGCAGGAAGGTTTATTCTATAGCAATCAGCCCCAGCATTTT	CASTPGRGQEGLFYSNQPQHF	-	TRBV19	TRBJ1-5	TRBD1
TGCGCCAGCAGCTTGGAAACAGGCAATCAGCCCCAGCATTTT	CASSLETGNQPQHF	-	TRBV5-1	TRBJ1-5	-
TGCGCCAGCAGCTTGGGGCGGGAGAGGGGGACCCAGTACTTC	CASSLGRERGTQYF	-	TRBV5-1	TRBJ2-5	TRBD2
TGTGCCAGCAGCATGGGACAGCCCTCTCTTGCCCTGGACTATGGCTACACCTTC	CASSMGQPSLALDYGYTF	-	TRBV21-1	TRBJ1-2	-
TGTGCCAGCAGTTTGACAGGGGCGAATTCACCCCTCCACTTT	CASSLTGANSPLHF	-	TRBV28	TRBJ1-6	TRBD1
TGTGCCAGCAGTCCTAGCGGGACTACAGATACGCAGTATTTT	CASSPSGTTDTQYF	-	TRBV28	TRBJ2-3	TRBD2
TGTGCCAGCAGCTCACAGGGACTAGCGGGAGGCGAGCAGTACTTC	CASSSQGLAGGEQYF	-	TRBV11-2	TRBJ2-7	TRBD2
TGTGCCAGCAGCTTAATAGCGGGAGTGGACAAAAACATTCAGTACTTC	CASSLIAGVDKNIQYF	-	TRBV7-3	TRBJ2-4	TRBD2
TGCAGCGTGCGGACAGGGACTTATTCACCCCTCCACTTT	CSVRTGTYSPLHF	-	TRBV29-1	TRBJ1-6	TRBD1
TGTGCCAGCAGACATAGCGGGGGGAGCTCCTACAATGAGCAGTTCTTC	CASRHSGGSSYNEQFF	-	TRBV7-2	TRBJ2-1	TRBD2
TGTGCCAGCAGTTTTTCAGGGTTCTCTGGAAACACCATATATTTT	CASSFSGFSGNTIYF	-	TRBV27	TRBJ1-3	-
TGTGCCAGCAGTTTAGGAGTAGCGGGATTCAATGAGCAGTTCTTC	CASSLGVAGFNEQFF	-	TRBV27	TRBJ2-1	TRBD2
TGTGCCATCAGGGGTACGGGTGAAGCTTTCTTT	CAIRGTGEAFF	-	TRBV10-3	TRBJ1-1	-
TGTGCCAGCAGCTTGGCAGGGGTAGACTATGGCTACACCTTC	CASSLAGVDYGYTF	-	TRBV7-9	TRBJ1-2	-
TGTGCCAGCAGTAGAACAGGGGACGTGAGCTACACCTTC	CASSRTGDVSYTF	-	TRBV25-1	TRBJ1-2	TRBD1
TGTGCCATCAGTGAGTCGATGCTCCGGGGTGGCTACACCTTC	CAISESMLRGGYTF	-	TRBV10-3	TRBJ1-2	-
TGCAGCGTTGAAGTTCTATATGCTGGCACTGAAGCTTTCTTT	CSVEVLYAGTEAFF	-	TRBV29-1	TRBJ1-1	-